This passage covers 5 T cell receptor beta chains from one sample sequenced in a study of blood T cell repertoires in COVID-19. Assay: immunoSEQ multiplex PCR; the TCRdb copy retains only in-frame clones and omits some. The sample holds about 75,000 clones, 90% seen once. The sequencing sample was made of peripheral blood. These receptors all stem from a human donor in a cohort sampled during active COVID-19.

This clone was counted between two and nine times. V gene TRBV11-2 combines with J gene TRBJ2-1; D is uncertain. CDR1 and CDR2 from the germline V gene are SGHAT and FQNNGV. With 4 bases removed from V and 1 base from J, the gap between germline ends came to 23 bases. The length of the CDR3 is 19 residues. In DNA, the CDR3 is TGTGCCAGCAGCTCCCTTCTATCGCCCGAAGCGCCTTCCTACAATGAGCAGTTCTTC. It translates to CASSSLLSPEAPSYNEQFF.

This chain joins TRBV3-1 (or the pseudogene TRBV3-2) and TRBJ2-2; D ambiguous. The V gene's germline CDR1 is LGHDT and CDR2 YNNKEL (reference sequence). The CDR3 is 13 amino acids. Trimming removed 4 bases at V and 6 bases at J, with 9 bases between. The CDR3 here is CASSLGPSGELFF. The CDR3 nucleotides read TGTGCCAGCAGCCTTGGGCCATCCGGGGAGCTGTTTTTT.

This clone ranks as medium-sized. The chain combines TRBV18 with TRBJ2-7, with 10 bases identical to TRBD1. Germline V gene sequence: CDR1 KGHSH, CDR2 LQKENI. CDR3 length equals 15 residues. With 3 bases clipped from V and 4 bases from J, the junction kept 6 bases outside the gene matches. This chain's CDR3 is CASSPPGQGPYEQYF. DNA of the CDR3: TGTGCCAGCTCACCCCCGGGACAGGGGCCTTACGAGCAGTACTTC.

The V gene is TRBV5-1, the J gene TRBJ1-2, with a possible D match to TRBD1 (5 bases). Germline V gives CDR1 SGHRS, CDR2 YFSETQ. Trimming left V 1 base short and J 2 bases short, with 9 bases between. The CDR3 sequence is 14 residues long. The CDR3 spells CASSLTDRNYGYTF. The CDR3 nucleotides are TGCGCCAGCAGCTTGACAGACAGAAACTATGGCTACACCTTC.

This sequence joins TRBV7-9 and TRBJ1-4, with D possibly matching TRBD1 (5 bases). Germline CDR1 reads SEHNR; CDR2 reads FQNEAQ (reference sequence). Deletions cut 4 bases from V and 5 bases from J, with 5 bases between. CDR3 length: 12 residues. CDR3 region: CASSSGNEKLFF. In nucleotides, the CDR3 is TGTGCCAGCAGCTCAGGGAATGAAAAACTGTTTTTT.